Below, 32 T cell receptor beta chains from the same sample are listed, as sequenced in a study of T-cell memory formation after mild COVID-19. TCRdb passed the 5' RACE reads through MiXCR, listing each CDR3 protein once. The sample includes more than 350,000 distinct CDR3 sequences, around a sixth seen only once; the top ten take 20% to 25%. Sequencing used PBMCs or a T cell subset sorted from them (not recorded which). The receptors here all came from a man younger than 35 who had mild COVID-19 (a few samples of this study predate the infection). Cell type and time point are not known.

This clonotype was detected only a few times. As the CDR3 is not closed by the conserved phenylalanine or tryptophan, this likely results from a read error. The V gene is TRBV12-3 or TRBV12-4, the J gene TRBJ2-1, with a possible D match to TRBD2 (7 bases). CDR3 length: 19 amino acids. Trimming removed 7 bases from V and 7 bases from J, with 32 bases in between. CDR3 region: CASIPWGLRRGLPSNEQFL. CDR3 nucleotides: TGTGCCAGCATCCCATGGGGGCTCAGGCGGGGGCTCCCCAGTAATGAGCAGTTCTTG.

This clonotype came up a few times. This rearrangement joins TRBV15 to TRBJ1-1; a weak D match, TRBD1 (5 bases). The V gene lost 5 bases and the J gene lost 7 bases, with 11 bases spanning the gap. Germline V gene sequence: CDR1 LNHNV, CDR2 YYDKDF (reference sequence). This CDR3 contains 12 residues. The CDR3 here is CATSDYGGEAFF. CDR3 bases: TGTGCCACCAGCGACTATGGGGGTGAAGCTTTCTTT.

The chain uses TRBV4-3 and TRBJ2-7, with a weak D call TRBD1 (7 bases). Germline CDR1 is LGHNA and CDR2 is YSLEER. The CDR3 totals 16 residues. Deletions cut 4 bases from V and 3 bases from J, with 19 bases between. CDR3 in amino acids: CASSLVGGGRFYEQYV. CDR3 coding DNA: TGCGCCAGCAGCCTAGTAGGAGGGGGCCGTTTCTACGAGCAGTACGTC.

This clonotype has just a few counts. The chain links TRBV20-1 to TRBJ1-1, with 7 bases fitting TRBD1. Germline CDR1 is DFQATT and CDR2 is SNEGSKA (reference sequence). The CDR3 length is 14 residues. V gave up 8 bases and J gave up 4 bases; unmatched junction bases: 13. The CDR3 DNA is TGCAGTCCCCCCAGACAGGGATTCGGCACTGAAGCTTTCTTT. It translates to CSPPRQGFGTEAFF.

The chain is built from TRBV6-5 and TRBJ2-2; perhaps TRBD2 as D (5 bases). The V and J ends lost 2 bases and 0 bases respectively, with 10 bases between them. CDR3 length: 16 amino acids. From germline, CDR1 is MNHEY and CDR2 SVGAGI. CDR3 in amino acids: CASSYGRGTNTGELFF. In DNA form, the CDR3 reads TGTGCCAGCAGTTACGGCCGGGGAACGAACACCGGGGAGCTGTTTTTT.

CDR3 sequence reads: CAITAGESQPQHF. The CDR3 nucleotides are TGTGCCATCACGGCAGGGGAGAGTCAGCCCCAGCATTTT. V usage is TRBV10-3 and J usage is TRBJ1-5; possibly TRBD1 for D (6 bases). The germline V gene has CDR1 ENHRY and CDR2 SYGVKD. The CDR3 is 13 amino acids. V lost 7 bases, J lost 6 bases, and 13 bases lay in between.

This clonotype was seen once. This chain uses TRBV7-3 with TRBJ1-1; tentative D call: TRBD1 (5 bases). This CDR3 is 14 amino acids long. V lost 5 bases, J lost 0 bases, and 10 bases lay in between. Germline V CDR1 and CDR2: SGHTA, FQGTGA. CDR3 sequence: CASSALTVNTEAFF. In DNA, the CDR3 is TGTGCCAGCAGCGCACTGACAGTGAACACTGAAGCTTTCTTT.

This clonotype was picked up many times. This rearrangement joins TRBV4-1 to TRBJ2-5; D is undetermined. Germline CDR1 and CDR2: MGHRA and YSYEKL. CDR3 length: 15 amino acids. Trimming took off 6 bases at V and 5 bases at J, with 19 bases between the two ends. CDR3 nucleotides: TGCGCCAGCAGTTTAATGGGCAGGACGGAGGAGACCCAGTACTTC. Translating it yields CASSLMGRTEETQYF.

This sequence joins TRBV6-5 and TRBJ2-2, with 12 bases that match TRBD1. The CDR3 extends over 16 amino acids. The V gene end was trimmed by 5 bases and the J gene end by 6 bases; junction bases not matched to a gene: 7. The germline gives CDR1 MNHEY, CDR2 SVGAGI. As DNA, the CDR3 is TGTGCCAGCAGTCGAACGGGGACAGGGGGCCCCGGGGAGCTGTTTTTT. It is translated as CASSRTGTGGPGELFF.

This clonotype appeared many times. The chain links TRBV12-3 or TRBV12-4 to TRBJ2-3; TRBD2 might be the D (5 bases). CDR3 length: 13 residues. The V end lost 3 bases, the J end lost 5 bases, and 9 bases lay between the germline ends. The CDR3 is CASSLGAVDTQYF. In DNA, the CDR3 is TGTGCCAGCAGTTTGGGAGCGGTAGATACGCAGTATTTT.

This clonotype was recorded at least ten times. The rearrangement uses TRBV5-1 and TRBJ2-3, with 10 bases identical to TRBD2. The germline V gene encodes CDR1 SGHRS and CDR2 YFSETQ. The V and J ends lost 2 bases and 0 bases, in that order; junction bases with no gene match: 0. This CDR3 contains 15 residues. The CDR3 DNA sequence: TGCGCCAGCAGCTTACTAGCGGGGAGCACAGATACGCAGTATTTT. Its translation is CASSLLAGSTDTQYF.

This clonotype has a count of ten or more. DNA for the CDR3: TGCGCCAGCAGCCAAGATCGCGGAGGGGGATACGAGCAGTACTTC. It encodes CASSQDRGGGYEQYF. The V and J genes are TRBV4-1 and TRBJ2-7; tentatively, D is TRBD1 or TRBD2 (6 bases each). V dropped 0 bases and J dropped 4 bases, with 13 bases sitting between them. Germline assignment: CDR1 MGHRA and CDR2 YSYEKL. The CDR3 covers 15 residues.

V and J are TRBV5-5 and TRBJ1-1; D is unresolved. The CDR3 covers 14 residues. The germline V gene has CDR1 SGHKS and CDR2 YYEKEE (reference sequence). Trimming pared 0 bases from V and 6 bases from J, leaving 12 bases between. As DNA, the CDR3 is TGTGCCAGCAGCTTGGACATTTTCGCGGCTGAAGCTTTCTTT. Encoded protein: CASSLDIFAAEAFF.

J is TRBJ2-7 and V is TRBV6-5; TRBD1 agrees at 9 bases. This CDR3 spans 16 amino acids. The germline CDR1 and CDR2 sequences are MNHEY and SVGAGI. V lost 0 bases and J lost 5; bases outside the gene matches: 8. The DNA of the CDR3 is TGTGCCAGCAGTTACTCCCCCGGGACAGGGTCGGACGAGCAGTACTTC. It yields the protein CASSYSPGTGSDEQYF.

The chain employs TRBV10-3 and TRBJ2-7; D call uncertain. Between the trimmed V and J ends, which lost 8 bases and 0 bases, there was a span of 11 bases. Germline V gene sequence: CDR1 ENHRY, CDR2 SYGVKD. CDR3 size: 13 residues. This CDR3 is CAIGQESSYEQYV. The CDR3 region has the DNA TGTGCCATCGGTCAGGAGAGCTCCTACGAGCAGTACGTC.

V is TRBV12-3 or TRBV12-4 and J is TRBJ2-7; 9 bases match TRBD1. The V segment lost 5 bases and the J segment 3 bases; nucleotides outside the gene matches: 11. This CDR3 region has 16 residues. CDR3 loop: CASSPAGTGFLYEQYF. CDR3 sequence (DNA): TGTGCCAGCAGTCCAGCCGGGACAGGGTTTCTCTACGAGCAGTACTTC.

This clonotype was detected a few times. The chain employs TRBV7-8 and TRBJ2-5, with TRBD1 identical over 7 bases. The junction had 4 bases not matched to a gene; V was cut back by 4 bases and J by 2 bases. The CDR3 spans 14 residues. Looked up from germline, CDR1 is SGHVS and CDR2 is FQNEAQ. CDR3 region: CASSSQGFQETQYF. CDR3 bases: TGTGCCAGCAGCTCACAGGGGTTTCAAGAGACCCAGTACTTC.

This clonotype was counted between two and nine times. The chain employs TRBV4-2 and TRBJ2-5; D might be TRBD1 or TRBD2, each matching 5 bases. CDR1 is LGHNA and CDR2 is YNFKEQ in the germline V gene. V gave up 5 bases and J gave up 2 bases, with 18 bases separating them. The CDR3 has 16 residues. The CDR3 protein is CASSSIPGTAQETQYF. CDR3 sequence (DNA): TGTGCCAGCAGCTCCATCCCCGGGACGGCACAAGAGACCCAGTACTTC.

This clonotype was seen repeatedly, ten times or more. J is TRBJ2-3 and V is TRBV7-9; 11 bases map to TRBD1. The V and J ends lost 4 bases and 3 bases, in that order; junction bases with no gene match: 6. The germline V gene has CDR1 SEHNR and CDR2 FQNEAQ (reference sequence). This CDR3 has 16 residues. CDR3 coding DNA: TGTGCCAGCAGCTCCTGGACAGGGGGCGAGACAGATACGCAGTATTTT. This codes for CASSSWTGGETDTQYF. The entire variable domain, with the rest obtained from reference TRBV7-9 and TRBJ2-3, is as follows: DTGVSQNPRHKITKRGQNVTFRCDPISEHNRLYWYRQTLGQGPEFLTYFQNEAQLEKSRLLSDRFSAERPKGSFSTLEIQRTEQGDSAMYLCASSSWTGGETDTQYFGPGTRLTVL.

The genes are TRBV6-1 and TRBJ1-4, with 7 bases that match TRBD1. This CDR3 has 15 amino acids. CDR1 is MNHNS, CDR2 SASEGT, per germline. The V segment lost 4 bases and the J segment 7 bases; nucleotides outside the gene matches: 9. CDR3 DNA sequence: TGTGCCAGCAGTGGGTTGGAGACAGGGTCTGAAAAACTGTTTTTT. Protein product: CASSGLETGSEKLFF.

The CDR3 DNA sequence: TGTGCCAGCAGTTTGTGGGTGGCTTCGAACACTGAAGCTTTCTTT. Its protein product is CASSLWVASNTEAFF. The V and J genes are TRBV28 and TRBJ1-1; D unclear. The CDR3 loop spans 15 amino acids. The germline V gene encodes CDR1 MDHEN and CDR2 SYDVKM. V was shortened by 3 bases and J by 1 base, with 12 bases between the two germline ends.

The sample holds a few counts of this clonotype. The V call is TRBV5-4, the J call TRBJ2-1, with D perhaps TRBD1 or TRBD2 (6 bases each). The CDR3 has 13 residues. Germline CDR1 SGHNT, CDR2 YYREEE (reference sequence). Between the trimmed V and J ends, which lost 3 bases and 7 bases, there was a span of 11 bases. In nucleotides, the CDR3 is TGTGCCAGCAGCTATAGGGGGGTAAATGAGCAGTTCTTC. Protein sequence: CASSYRGVNEQFF. The full variable domain, rest sourced from reference TRBV5-4 and TRBJ2-1, is ETGVTQSPTHLIKTRGQQVTLRCSSQSGHNTVSWYQQALGQGPQFIFQYYREEENGRGNFPPRFSGLQFPNYSSELNVNALELDDSALYLCASSYRGVNEQFFGPGTRLTVL.

This clonotype was detected a few times. The chain recombines TRBV24-1 with TRBJ2-3; D is uncertain. Germline V gene lookup returns CDR1 KGHDR and CDR2 SFDVKD. Trimming removed 4 bases at V and 5 bases at J, with 12 bases between. The CDR3 extends over 14 amino acids. CDR3 loop: CATSDLKVGDTQYF. The CDR3 DNA reads TGTGCCACCAGTGACTTGAAGGTGGGAGATACGCAGTATTTT.

The CDR3 protein is CASSLGASGGSHEQFF. CDR3 in DNA: TGTGCCAGCAGCTTAGGGGCTAGCGGGGGGTCCCATGAGCAGTTCTTC. V usage is TRBV7-2 and J usage is TRBJ2-1; 11 bases line up with TRBD2. V was clipped by 1 base and J by 8 bases; unmatched bases: 7. The CDR3 contains 16 residues. Germline V gene lookup returns CDR1 SGHTA and CDR2 FQGNSA. Filled out from reference TRBV7-2 and TRBJ2-1, the complete variable domain reads GAGVSQSPSNKVTEKGKDVELRCDPISGHTALYWYRQSLGQGLEFLIYFQGNSAPDKSGLPSDRFSAERTGGSVSTLTIQRTQQEDSAVYLCASSLGASGGSHEQFFGPGTRLTVL.

The gene calls are TRBV4-3 and TRBJ2-3, with 8 nucleotides matching TRBD2. The CDR3 has 16 residues. After removal of 2 bases from V and 1 base from J, the junction contained 5 bases not matched to a gene. Germline lookup yields CDR1 LGHNA and CDR2 YSLEER. This chain's CDR3 is CASSQRGGFGTDTQYF. For the CDR3, the DNA is TGCGCCAGCAGCCAACGGGGGGGCTTCGGCACAGATACGCAGTATTTT.

The J gene is TRBJ1-4, the V gene TRBV2; D unresolved. The CDR3 loop spans 14 amino acids. CDR1 and CDR2 (germline): SNHLY, FYNNEI. The V gene lost 8 bases and the J gene lost 1 base, with 11 bases spanning the gap. As DNA, the CDR3 is TGTGCCAGCTACCGCGAAGGAACTAATGAAAAACTGTTTTTT. It encodes CASYREGTNEKLFF.

The J gene is TRBJ1-6, the V gene TRBV29-1; D ambiguous. V lost 5 bases and J 7 bases, leaving 18 bases between the germline ends. The CDR3 has 15 amino acids. Germline CDR1 SQVTM, CDR2 ANQGSEA. CDR3 region: CSVKSEGNINSPLHF. For the CDR3, the DNA is TGCAGCGTTAAAAGTGAGGGCAATATCAATTCACCCCTCCACTTT.

This clonotype was counted a few times. A read error may explain this, as a much larger clone is one base away. The genes are TRBV9 and TRBJ2-3; D is unclear. Looked up from germline, CDR1 is SGDLS and CDR2 is YYNGEE. The germline V and J ends were trimmed by 4 bases and 2 bases, with 8 bases remaining between them. The CDR3 has 13 residues. The CDR3 DNA follows: TGTGCCAGCAGCCCCAACCCCACAGATACGCAGTATTTT. Protein: CASSPNPTDTQYF.

CDR3 nucleotides: TGTGCCATCAGTGGGGTACCGGGACAGGGGATTGACACCGGGGAGCTGTTTTTT. It is translated as CAISGVPGQGIDTGELFF. The genes are TRBV10-3 and TRBJ2-2; 10 positions match TRBD1. J lost 3 bases, V lost 4 bases, and 11 bases had no gene match. From germline, CDR1 is ENHRY and CDR2 SYGVKD. The CDR3 extends over 18 amino acids.

V and J are TRBV28 and TRBJ1-2; D gene unclear. Germline CDR1 MDHEN, CDR2 SYDVKM. V was pared by 8 bases and J by 2 bases, with 18 bases between. The CDR3 totals 15 residues. CDR3 sequence (DNA): TGTGCCAGCCAAAGGGTGGGCCTGACCAACTATGGCTACACCTTC. Protein: CASQRVGLTNYGYTF.

The chain combines TRBV28 with TRBJ2-7, with 7 nucleotides matching TRBD1. The CDR3 length is 13 residues. V shed 6 bases, J shed 2 bases, and the junction held 4 bases outside the gene matches. CDR1 and CDR2 (germline): MDHEN, SYDVKM. The DNA of the CDR3 is TGTGCCAGCAGGGACAGGCATACCTACGAGCAGTACGTC. Amino acid sequence: CASRDRHTYEQYV.

The J gene is TRBJ2-5, the V gene TRBV7-3; TRBD2 agrees at 8 bases. Germline CDR1 reads SGHTA; CDR2 reads FQGTGA. This CDR3 is built from 15 residues. The V and J ends lost 5 bases and 6 bases, in that order; junction bases with no gene match: 11. The CDR3: CASSPLAGRGKTQYF. The CDR3 DNA is TGTGCCAGCAGCCCGCTAGCGGGTCGGGGAAAGACCCAGTACTTC.